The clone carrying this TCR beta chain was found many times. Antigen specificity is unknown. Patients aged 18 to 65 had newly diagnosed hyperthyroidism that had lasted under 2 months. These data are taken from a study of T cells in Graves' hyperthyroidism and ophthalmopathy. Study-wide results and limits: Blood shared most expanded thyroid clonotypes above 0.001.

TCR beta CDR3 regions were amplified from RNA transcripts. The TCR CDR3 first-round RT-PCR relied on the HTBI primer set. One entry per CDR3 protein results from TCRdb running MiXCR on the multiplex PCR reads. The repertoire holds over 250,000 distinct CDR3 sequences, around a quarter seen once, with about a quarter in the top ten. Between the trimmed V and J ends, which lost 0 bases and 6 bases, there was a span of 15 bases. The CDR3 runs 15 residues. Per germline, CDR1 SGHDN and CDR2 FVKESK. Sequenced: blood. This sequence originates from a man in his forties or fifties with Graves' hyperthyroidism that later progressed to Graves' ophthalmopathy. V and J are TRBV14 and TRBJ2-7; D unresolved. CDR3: CASSQDWVVRIEQYF. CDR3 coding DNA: TGTGCCAGCAGCCAAGATTGGGTAGTGAGGATCGAGCAGTACTTC.